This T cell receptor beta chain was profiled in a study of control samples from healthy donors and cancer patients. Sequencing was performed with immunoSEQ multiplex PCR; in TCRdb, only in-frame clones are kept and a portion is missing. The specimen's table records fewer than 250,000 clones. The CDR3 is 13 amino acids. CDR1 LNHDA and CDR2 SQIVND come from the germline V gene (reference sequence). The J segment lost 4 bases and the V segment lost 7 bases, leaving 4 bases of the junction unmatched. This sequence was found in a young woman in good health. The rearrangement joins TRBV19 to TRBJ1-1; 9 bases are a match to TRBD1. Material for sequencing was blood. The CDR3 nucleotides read TGTGCCAGTATAACGACAGGGGGCACTGAAGCTTTCTTT. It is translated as CASITTGGTEAFF.